This T cell receptor (beta chain) was recovered during a study of blood T cell repertoires in COVID-19. The CDR3 is 15 residues long. V gave up 1 base and J gave up 2 bases; unmatched junction bases: 3. Germline CDR1 is MGHDK and CDR2 is SYGVNS. Seattle participants joined during active infection and were tracked over time. Only in-frame clones appear in the TCRdb table, and some are missing; sequencing was by immunoSEQ multiplex PCR. The sample includes 400,000 or so clones, 70% to 90% of them seen just once. This sequence joins TRBV25-1 and TRBJ2-3; 7 nucleotides match TRBD2. The sample comprised peripheral blood. The source of this sequence is a man in his late teens or twenties with COVID-19, enrolled during active disease. In nucleotides, the CDR3 is TGTGCCAGCAGTGAATCCGGGACTACCACAGATACGCAGTATTTT. It encodes CASSESGTTTDTQYF. Full variable domain (outside the CDR3, taken from reference TRBV25-1 and TRBJ2-3): EADIYQTPRYLVIGTGKKITLECSQTMGHDKMYWYQQDPGMELHLIHYSYGVNSTEKGDLSSESTVSRIRTEHFPLTLESARPSHTSQYLCASSESGTTTDTQYFGPGTRLTVL.